One and the same sample provided the 10 T cell receptor beta chains below, sequenced in a study of T cells in tuberculosis. The method was immunoSEQ multiplex PCR; TCRdb's version includes in-frame clones alone and lacks a portion of them. The sample lists nearly 35,000 clones, 90% to 95% occurring once. Sequencing was carried out using PBMCs. These receptors were obtained from a donor between 5 and 29 years old with latent tuberculosis or without tuberculosis infection.

The chain recombines TRBV5-1 with TRBJ2-7, with 12 bases lining up with TRBD1. Germline CDR1 and CDR2: SGHRS and YFSETQ. The CDR3 has 17 amino acids. V trimming: 3 bases; J trimming: 5 bases; junction bases outside the gene matches: 12. CDR3 DNA sequence: TGCGCCAGCAGCTCAGATTTCCCGGGACAGGGGGCGAACGAGCAGTACTTC. Translation: CASSSDFPGQGANEQYF.

The V and J genes are TRBV10-3 and TRBJ2-7; 10 bases align to TRBD1. The CDR3 is 14 amino acids. J lost 9 bases, V lost 7 bases, and 12 bases had no gene match. Germline CDR1 is ENHRY and CDR2 is SYGVKD. CDR3 protein: CAITSRDRGGLQYF. The DNA for the CDR3 is TGTGCCATCACCTCTAGGGACAGGGGAGGCTTGCAGTACTTC.

The chain joins TRBV4-3 to TRBJ2-3; tentatively, D is TRBD2 (6 bases). The CDR3 is 16 residues long. V dropped 0 bases and J dropped 6 bases, with 16 bases sitting between them. Germline loops: CDR1 LGHNA, CDR2 YSLEER. This chain's CDR3 is CASSQDQAGRYDTQYF. In DNA, the CDR3 is TGCGCCAGCAGCCAAGACCAAGCGGGCCGCTATGATACGCAGTATTTT.

The V call is TRBV28, the J call TRBJ1-1, with no clear D. The CDR3 totals 14 residues. Trimming removed 2 bases at V and 6 bases at J, with 13 bases between. Germline V CDR1 and CDR2: MDHEN, SYDVKM. Written as DNA, the CDR3 is TGTGCCAGCAGTTTAGTGAAGGGAGGGTCTGAAGCTTTCTTT. Its protein product is CASSLVKGGSEAFF.

J is TRBJ1-5 and V is TRBV4-1, with 9 bases that match TRBD1. Losses at the gene ends were 5 bases for V and 4 bases for J; bases not matched to a gene: 12. CDR1 is MGHRA and CDR2 is YSYEKL in the germline V gene. There are 17 residues in the CDR3. The CDR3 DNA sequence: TGCGCCAGCAGCGTCCGGAGTCACAGGGGGCGGAATCAGCCCCAGCATTTT. Protein: CASSVRSHRGRNQPQHF.

The genes are TRBV28 and TRBJ1-5; 7 bases are a match to TRBD1. Per the germline V gene, CDR1 is MDHEN and CDR2 is SYDVKM. The CDR3 length is 14 residues. V trimming: 3 bases; J trimming: 8 bases; junction bases outside the gene matches: 7. The CDR3 DNA sequence: TGTGCCAGCAGTTTTTACAGGGGTTGGGAGCCCCAGCATTTT. It encodes CASSFYRGWEPQHF.

This chain uses TRBV28 with TRBJ1-6, with D hard to call. Germline V gene lookup returns CDR1 MDHEN and CDR2 SYDVKM. Trimming stripped 6 bases from V and 7 bases from J, with 16 bases between. The CDR3 has 15 amino acids. CDR3 bases: TGTGCCAGCAGGCCTGATACCATGGCAAATTCACCCCTCCACTTT. This translates into CASRPDTMANSPLHF.

The chain links TRBV6-5 to TRBJ1-1; the match to TRBD1 covers 7 bases. V was clipped by 4 bases and J by 3 bases; unmatched bases: 11. This CDR3 comprises 16 residues. CDR1 and CDR2 from the germline V gene are MNHEY and SVGAGI. CDR3 sequence: CASSLPSPRGHTEAFF. In nucleotides, the CDR3 is TGTGCCAGCAGTTTACCGTCCCCAAGGGGGCACACTGAAGCTTTCTTT.

The chain carries TRBV5-4 and TRBJ1-2; D may be TRBD1 (6 bases). This CDR3 has 13 amino acids. V lost 4 bases and J 7 bases, leaving 14 bases between the germline ends. Per germline, CDR1 SGHNT and CDR2 YYREEE (reference sequence). CDR3 loop: CASSRDKSTGYTF. CDR3 DNA: TGTGCCAGCAGCCGGGACAAGTCGACTGGCTACACCTTC.

The chain is built from TRBV27 and TRBJ2-3, with 7 positions matching TRBD2. Germline-derived CDR1 and CDR2 are MNHEY and SMNVEV (reference sequence). J lost 2 bases, V lost 3 bases, and 8 bases had no gene match. The CDR3 loop spans 16 amino acids. The CDR3 protein is CASSLGASGYTDTQYF. DNA for the CDR3: TGTGCCAGCAGTTTGGGAGCTAGCGGATACACAGATACGCAGTATTTT.